These 16 T cell receptor beta chains share one sample of origin, sequenced in a study of blood T cells in healthy people across ages. Primers used in a second PCR of roughly 6 to 11 cycles were a sample-barcoded 5' primer and a J-beta primer mix. From the 5' RACE reads, TCRdb called clonotypes with MiXCR, one entry per CDR3 protein. The sample has about 570,000 distinct CDR3 sequences, roughly a quarter seen once. These same records also appear under a second study, on T cells of mothers and their children.

The specimen sequenced was blood. Source of these receptors: a boy aged 2-9 years in good health.

The V call is TRBV10-3, the J call TRBJ2-2, with D uncertain. CDR3 length: 15 amino acids. The V end lost 6 bases, the J end lost 5 bases, and 16 bases lay between the germline ends. Germline CDR1 ENHRY, CDR2 SYGVKD. Here the CDR3 DNA reads TGTGCCATCAGCGACACTATATGGTGGACCGGGGAGCTGTTTTTT. Encoded protein: CAISDTIWWTGELFF.

A few counts support this clonotype. V gene TRBV7-2 combines with J gene TRBJ2-5, with TRBD2 identical over 11 bases. The J call is doubtful: the DNA matches TRBJ2-7 better. Looked up from germline, CDR1 is SGHTA and CDR2 is FQGNSA. This CDR3 spans 18 amino acids. As DNA, the CDR3 is TGTGCCAGCAGCGCCGGTACTAGCGGGAGCCCCTTACCCTACGAGCAGTACTTC. It yields the protein CASSAGTSGSPLPYEQYF.

This clonotype was seen more than once but under ten times. The chain couples TRBV29-1 to TRBJ2-1, with 9 bases that match TRBD2. The length of the CDR3 is 13 residues. Germline V lookup: CDR1 SQVTM, CDR2 ANQGSEA. The trim removed 7 bases at V and 6 bases at J, leaving 7 bases unmatched. Here the CDR3 DNA reads TGCAGCGGCGGGCGGGGGGGCCCCAATGAGCAGTTCTTC. Protein sequence: CSGGRGGPNEQFF.

The chain combines TRBV29-1 with TRBJ2-3; D unresolved. The CDR3 is 12 residues long. Trimming shortened V by 4 bases and J by 6 bases, and 11 bases separated the two germline ends. Germline CDR1 SQVTM, CDR2 ANQGSEA. The CDR3 DNA follows: TGCAGCGTTGGGGAAGCCACGGATACGCAGTATTTT. Residues: CSVGEATDTQYF.

As concerns this clonotype: Germline is not matched at one junction end, which may reflect a read error. This chain links TRBV6-5 with TRBJ2-7; D may be TRBD1 (6 bases). The CDR3 runs to 14 residues. CDR1 MNHEY and CDR2 SVGAGI come from the germline V gene. CDR3 coding DNA: TGTGCCAGCAGCTACCTCGGGACACCCTACGAGCAGTGCTTC. Translating it yields CASSYLGTPYEQCF.

This clonotype was observed a handful of times. The chain is built from TRBV13 and TRBJ2-5, with D tentatively TRBD1 (6 bases). The DNA matches TRBJ2-7 better at its end, which makes the J call doubtful. Germline loops: CDR1 PRHDT, CDR2 FYEKMQ (reference sequence). The CDR3 has 14 amino acids. CDR3 nucleotides: TGTGCCAGCAGCTTAGGTAGGCAGGGGTACGAGCAGTACTTC. It is translated as CASSLGRQGYEQYF.

This clonotype has only a few counts. V is TRBV15 and J is TRBJ1-4; TRBD1 is a possible D gene (5 bases). Trimming removed 5 bases from V and 8 bases from J, with 21 bases in between. CDR1 is LNHNV and CDR2 is YYDKDF in the germline V gene (reference sequence). This CDR3 contains 16 residues. The CDR3 spells CATSRWGRVLEEKLFF. CDR3 sequence (DNA): TGTGCCACCAGCCGATGGGGCAGGGTGTTAGAAGAAAAACTGTTTTTT.

On this clonotype: Since a much larger clone is just one base distant, this may be a read error. V is TRBV15 and J is TRBJ1-3; D call uncertain. The CDR3 sequence is 15 residues long. Looked up from germline, CDR1 is LNHNV and CDR2 is YYDKDF (reference sequence). CDR3 amino acids: CATSRAVGSGNAIYF. In DNA form, the CDR3 reads TGTGCCACCAGCAGAGCCGTGGGCTCTGGAAACGCCATATATTTT.

Points on this clonotype: The conserved phenylalanine or tryptophan is not found at the CDR3 terminus, so this likely reflects a read error. The chain combines TRBV5-1 with TRBJ2-5; no clear D. Germline V gene data show CDR1 as SGHRS and CDR2 as YFSETQ. Trimming removed 0 bases from V and 5 bases from J, with 5 bases in between. The CDR3 spans 12 residues. The CDR3 DNA is TGCGCCAGCAGCTTGGAATTGGAGACCCAGTACTTA. It encodes CASSLELETQYL.

The chain uses TRBV4-3 and TRBJ2-3, with 8 bases lining up with TRBD2. The CDR3 runs to 17 residues. The ends lost 1 base at V and 4 bases at J; junction bases unmatched: 10. Germline V CDR1 and CDR2: LGHNA, YSLEER. The CDR3, as DNA: TGCGCCAGCAGCCAAGCTCTAAGCGGGAGTGGAGCAGATACGCAGTATTTT. Protein product: CASSQALSGSGADTQYF.

This clonotype has only a few counts. The chain recombines TRBV3-1 with TRBJ2-7, with D uncertain. This CDR3 region has 14 residues. In germline, CDR1 is LGHDT, CDR2 YNNKEL (reference sequence). V was cut by 0 bases and J by 6 bases, with 12 bases left in between. The CDR3 reads CASSQDFSVPEQYF. CDR3 nucleotides: TGTGCCAGCAGCCAAGATTTCAGCGTACCCGAGCAGTACTTC.

The gene calls are TRBV6-5 and TRBJ1-1; no clear D. This CDR3 has 15 amino acids. The germline gives CDR1 MNHEY, CDR2 SVGAGI. V was pared by 4 bases and J by 1 base, with 13 bases between. CDR3 loop: CASSSSTPTNTEAFF. The CDR3, as DNA: TGTGCCAGCAGTTCGTCGACACCAACGAACACTGAAGCTTTCTTT.

The rearrangement joins TRBV30 to TRBJ2-5; TRBD1 agrees at 9 bases. Germline V gene sequence: CDR1 GTSNPN, CDR2 SVGIG (reference sequence). Trimming cost V 3 bases and J 5 bases; bases outside gene matches: 4. CDR3 length: 13 amino acids. CDR3: CAWRGTGSETQYF. The CDR3 nucleotides are TGTGCCTGGAGGGGGACAGGGTCGGAGACCCAGTACTTC.

This clonotype appeared once. The rearrangement joins TRBV5-4 to TRBJ2-3, with 10 bases matching TRBD2. This CDR3 is built from 16 residues. Per germline, CDR1 SGHNT and CDR2 YYREEE (reference sequence). V gave up 4 bases and J gave up 3 bases; unmatched junction bases: 8. Here the CDR3 reads CASSPGTSVKTDTQYF. For the CDR3, the DNA is TGTGCCAGCAGCCCGGGGACTAGCGTTAAGACAGATACGCAGTATTTT.

This clonotype was observed a few times. V and J are TRBV2 and TRBJ1-1, with a tentative D call TRBD1 (6 bases). The CDR3 has 15 amino acids. Trimming took off 6 bases at V and 1 base at J, with 15 bases between the two ends. CDR1 SNHLY and CDR2 FYNNEI come from the germline V gene. The CDR3 bases are TGTGCCAGCAGGATACAGGGTGTGGGGAACACTGAAGCTTTCTTT. It codes for CASRIQGVGNTEAFF.

The chain couples TRBV20-1 to TRBJ2-1; D might be TRBD1 (6 bases). The DNA end is a closer match to TRBJ2-5, so the J assignment may be wrong. CDR3 length: 14 amino acids. From germline, CDR1 is DFQATT and CDR2 SNEGSKA (reference sequence). The CDR3 DNA sequence: TGCAGTGCTAGGTCCGGGACAAAGCGGGAGACCCAGTACTTC. Translating gives CSARSGTKRETQYF.